This T cell receptor beta chain was identified during a study of blood T cell repertoires in COVID-19. Overall study context: The origin of the acute and convalescent COVID-19 samples was the United States, Italy and Spain. PBMCs, B-cell-depleted T cells, or T cells were the source of the cDNA or gDNA that made up the material.

Germline loops: CDR1 SQVTM, CDR2 ANQGSEA. V was clipped by 5 bases and J by 7 bases; unmatched bases: 21. This CDR3 region has 18 residues. How the authors handled the data: Amplification of reference gene primers was used by the study to estimate nucleated cell counts. Method: immunoSEQ multiplex PCR; TCRdb's copy keeps in-frame clones and lacks some. The V and J calls and clone size were taken over from that table, and D and trimming were inferred from the DNA. The sample comprises 100,000 or so clones, around four fifths of which are singletons, and over 30% rests with the top ten. V gene TRBV29-1 combines with J gene TRBJ2-1; 9 bases line up with TRBD2. The TCR sequence derives from a man in his sixties or seventies with active or convalescent COVID-19. Sequencing used peripheral blood. The CDR3 loop reads CSVPGGLADFRGRNEQFF. The CDR3 bases are TGCAGCGTTCCTGGGGGACTAGCAGACTTTCGGGGGCGGAATGAGCAGTTCTTC.